This entry lists 8 T cell receptor beta chains sequenced from one sample in a study of identical twins. Using its own MiXCR run on the 5' RACE reads, TCRdb lists one record per CDR3 protein. This table holds 500,000 to 650,000 distinct CDR3 sequences, less than 9% found once. The same data also contributed to another study, on yellow fever vaccine responses in identical twins.

Sequencing input: PBMCs. The receptors were gathered from a woman younger than 35 in good health.

In its sample, this clonotype was seen once. The gene calls are TRBV5-5 and TRBJ1-1; D is unclear. Per the germline V gene, CDR1 is SGHKS and CDR2 is YYEKEE (reference sequence). V was cut by 5 bases and J by 5 bases, with 10 bases left in between. CDR3 length equals 12 residues. The chain's CDR3 is CASRPDGTEAFF. In nucleotides, the CDR3 is TGTGCCAGCAGACCGGACGGAACTGAAGCTTTCTTT.

The V gene is TRBV15, the J gene TRBJ1-5, with D possibly matching TRBD1 (6 bases). The germline V gene encodes CDR1 LNHNV and CDR2 YYDKDF (reference sequence). V gave up 0 bases and J gave up 2 bases, with 11 bases separating them. The CDR3 length is 16 residues. The CDR3 loop reads CATSRERPGGNQPQHF. The CDR3 nucleotides are TGTGCCACCAGCAGAGAACGTCCAGGGGGCAATCAGCCCCAGCATTTT.

The chain links TRBV18 to TRBJ2-1; 9 bases match TRBD2. The ends lost 3 bases at V and 7 bases at J; junction bases unmatched: 7. Per germline, CDR1 KGHSH and CDR2 LQKENI. This CDR3 has 15 amino acids. CDR3 coding DNA: TGTGCCAGCTCACCGGTAGCGGGAGTCAATAATGAGCAGTTCTTC. Residues: CASSPVAGVNNEQFF.

This clonotype was counted only a few times. The chain links TRBV10-3 to TRBJ1-1; a weak D match, TRBD1 (5 bases). V lost 1 base and J lost 4, with 10 bases in between. Germline CDR1 is ENHRY and CDR2 is SYGVKD. CDR3 length: 14 amino acids. CDR3 in amino acids: CAISEWGVRTEAFF. The CDR3 bases are TGTGCCATCAGTGAGTGGGGGGTTCGCACTGAAGCTTTCTTT.

The gene calls are TRBV12-3 or TRBV12-4 and TRBJ2-1; TRBD2 aligns across 7 bases. V dropped 5 bases and J dropped 2; count of bases not matched to a gene: 12. The CDR3 sequence is 17 residues long. As DNA, the CDR3 is TGTGCCAGCAGTCCCCAGCTGGCTAGCGGAACCTACAATGAGCAGTTCTTC. Its translation is CASSPQLASGTYNEQFF.

V usage is TRBV27 and J usage is TRBJ2-6, with 13 bases matching TRBD2. The germline V gene has CDR1 MNHEY and CDR2 SMNVEV (reference sequence). CDR3 length equals 18 residues. The V gene end was trimmed by 6 bases and the J gene end by 2 bases; junction bases not matched to a gene: 7. Here the CDR3 reads CASSLRLAGGAGANVLTF. Written as DNA, the CDR3 is TGTGCCAGCAGCCTCCGACTAGCGGGGGGTGCTGGGGCCAACGTCCTGACTTTC.

The chain combines TRBV5-1 with TRBJ2-1; 10 nucleotides align to TRBD2. Trimming cost V 1 base and J 7 bases; bases outside gene matches: 8. The germline V gene encodes CDR1 SGHRS and CDR2 YFSETQ. The CDR3 sequence is 16 residues long. CDR3 sequence (DNA): TGCGCCAGCAGCTTGATTTTAGCGGGAGGTAGGAATGAGCAGTTCTTC. Encoded protein: CASSLILAGGRNEQFF.

This clonotype was seen ten or more times. The chain recombines TRBV29-1 with TRBJ2-1; TRBD1 is a possible D gene (6 bases). Trimming took off 2 bases at V and 4 bases at J, with 12 bases between the two ends. Germline CDR1 SQVTM, CDR2 ANQGSEA. The CDR3 runs 14 residues. The CDR3: CSVESSGAYNEQFF. The CDR3 bases are TGCAGCGTTGAATCATCAGGGGCTTACAATGAGCAGTTCTTC.